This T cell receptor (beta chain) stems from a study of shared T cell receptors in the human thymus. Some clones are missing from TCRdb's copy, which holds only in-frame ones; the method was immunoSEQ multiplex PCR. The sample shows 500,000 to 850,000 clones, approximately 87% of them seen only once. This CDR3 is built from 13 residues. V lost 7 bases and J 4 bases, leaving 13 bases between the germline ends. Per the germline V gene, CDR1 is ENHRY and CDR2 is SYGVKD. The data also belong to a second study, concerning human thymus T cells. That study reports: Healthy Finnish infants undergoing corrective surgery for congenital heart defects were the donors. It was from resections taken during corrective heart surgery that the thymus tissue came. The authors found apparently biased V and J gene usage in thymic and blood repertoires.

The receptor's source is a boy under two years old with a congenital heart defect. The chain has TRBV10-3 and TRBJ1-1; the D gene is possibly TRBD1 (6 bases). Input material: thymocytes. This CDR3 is CAIKAGALTEAFF. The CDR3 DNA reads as TGTGCCATCAAGGCAGGGGCTCTCACTGAAGCTTTCTTT.